Only one count was recorded for the clone carrying this T cell receptor (beta chain). Amplification by 5'RACE using constant-segment primers produced TCR alpha and TCR beta cDNA libraries that carried sample barcodes and UMIs. TCRdb reprocessed the 5' RACE reads via MiXCR and lists one record per CDR3 protein. Counted here are roughly 320,000 distinct CDR3 sequences, over 25% occurring once; the ten biggest clones make up about 13%. Per the germline V gene, CDR1 is SGHDT and CDR2 is YYEEEE. The junction had 17 bases not matched to a gene; V was cut back by 2 bases and J by 1 base. CDR3 size: 19 residues. This entry comes from a study of T-cell memory formation after mild COVID-19. Overall study: Largely, TCR clusters stayed within a single donor.

Sequenced: PBMCs or a T cell subset sorted from them (not recorded which). The rearrangement joins TRBV5-6 to TRBJ1-1; TRBD1 agrees at 7 bases. The clonotype was recovered from an adult woman who had mild COVID-19 (a few samples of this study predate the infection). Cell type and time point are not known. CDR3 coding DNA: TGTGCCAGCAGCTTATTGAGGGACAGATTCACCCTGAAGAACACTGAAGCTTTCTTT. It is translated as CASSLLRDRFTLKNTEAFF.